Below are 30 T cell receptor beta chains sequenced from a single sample in a study of T cell responses to AZD1222 COVID-19 vaccine. Profiled with immunoSEQ multiplex PCR; TCRdb holds only in-frame clones, not every one. The sample lists 100,000 to 150,000 clones; 90% were seen once. The sequencing used peripheral blood, collected on day 0 of AZD1222 vaccination. The receptor source for this set is an adult in good health.

The V gene is TRBV3-1 (or the pseudogene TRBV3-2), the J gene TRBJ2-1; TRBD2 is a possible D gene (6 bases). The CDR3 extends over 13 amino acids. The V end was cut by 0 bases, the J end by 6 bases, with 6 bases between. CDR1 and CDR2 from the germline V gene are LGHDT and YNNKEL (reference sequence). Written as DNA, the CDR3 is TGTGCCAGCAGCCAAGAGGGGGGCAATGAGCAGTTCTTC. Its protein is CASSQEGGNEQFF.

The rearrangement joins TRBV5-4 to TRBJ2-1, with TRBD2 as a possible D gene (6 bases). There are 16 residues in the CDR3. Deletions cut 0 bases from V and 2 bases from J, with 12 bases between. Germline values: CDR1 SGHNT, CDR2 YYREEE (reference sequence). This chain's CDR3 is CASSLELRLAYNEQFF. CDR3 nucleotide sequence: TGTGCCAGCAGCTTGGAATTGAGACTAGCCTACAATGAGCAGTTCTTC.

The chain joins TRBV7-2 to TRBJ2-2; D call uncertain. The CDR3 contains 16 residues. V was pared by 1 base and J by 1 base, with 10 bases between. Germline-derived CDR1 and CDR2 are SGHTA and FQGNSA. CDR3 DNA sequence: TGTGCCAGCAGCTTAGGGCCGGCCGGGAACACCGGGGAGCTGTTTTTT. This codes for CASSLGPAGNTGELFF.

The gene calls are TRBV6-2 or TRBV6-3 and TRBJ1-3; D is unresolved. This CDR3 comprises 15 residues. Germline V CDR1 and CDR2: MNHEY, SVGEGT. V dropped 0 bases and J dropped 0 bases, with 6 bases sitting between them. CDR3 in DNA: TGTGCCAGCAGTTACTCGGGCTCCTCTGGAAACACCATATATTTT. Protein product: CASSYSGSSGNTIYF.

This clone has only a few counts. V gene TRBV7-3 combines with J gene TRBJ2-2, with D tentatively TRBD2 (6 bases). The germline gives CDR1 SGHTA, CDR2 FQGTGA. This CDR3 region has 15 residues. Trimming left V 2 bases short and J 1 base short, with 8 bases between. The CDR3 reads CASSLQGGNTGELFF. CDR3 bases: TGTGCCAGCAGCTTACAGGGAGGGAACACCGGGGAGCTGTTTTTT.

The chain uses TRBV7-2 and TRBJ2-4, with D possibly being TRBD2 (6 bases). Looked up from germline, CDR1 is SGHTA and CDR2 is FQGNSA. This CDR3 is 17 amino acids long. The V end was cut by 8 bases, the J end by 3 bases, with 23 bases between. CDR3 DNA sequence: TGTGCCAGCGAAGAGGGAGGCCCGGGGTGGGGCAAAAACATTCAGTACTTC. Translated, it gives CASEEGGPGWGKNIQYF.

In this sample, this clone turned up once. The CDR3 here is CAISSSGGSYEQYF. The CDR3 region has the DNA TGTGCCATCAGCTCTAGCGGGGGGTCCTACGAGCAGTACTTC. This chain links TRBV10-3 with TRBJ2-7; 11 nucleotides align to TRBD2. This CDR3 spans 14 amino acids. The J segment lost 1 base and the V segment lost 6 bases, leaving 2 bases of the junction unmatched. Germline assignment: CDR1 ENHRY and CDR2 SYGVKD.

The gene calls are TRBV5-1 and TRBJ1-2, with 10 bases lining up with TRBD1. This CDR3 is 13 amino acids long. Germline V gives CDR1 SGHRS, CDR2 YFSETQ. Losses at the gene ends were 5 bases for V and 4 bases for J; bases not matched to a gene: 2. The CDR3 protein is CASSWDRGYGYTF. The CDR3 bases are TGCGCCAGCAGTTGGGACAGGGGCTATGGCTACACCTTC. Full variable domain (outside the CDR3, taken from reference TRBV5-1 and TRBJ1-2): KAGVTQTPRYLIKTRGQQVTLSCSPISGHRSVSWYQQTPGQGLQFLFEYFSETQRNKGNFPGRFSGRQFSNSRSEMNVSTLELGDSALYLCASSWDRGYGYTFGSGTRLTVV.

Of note for this clone: Different DNA sequences within this sample yield the same CDR3. This chain connects TRBV5-1 to TRBJ2-5; a possible D gene is TRBD2 (5 bases). This CDR3 contains 13 residues. V lost 2 bases, J lost 1 base, and 6 bases lay in between. The V gene's germline CDR1 is SGHRS and CDR2 YFSETQ. CDR3 sequence: CASSLAAQETQYF. In DNA, the CDR3 is TGCGCCAGCAGCTTAGCGGCCCAAGAGACCCAGTACTTC.

This CDR3 reads CASSVGVAGYYEQYF. The CDR3 DNA sequence: TGTGCCAGCAGCGTAGGGGTAGCGGGTTACTACGAGCAGTACTTC. The chain employs TRBV9 and TRBJ2-7; 7 positions agree with TRBD2. Germline V gene sequence: CDR1 SGDLS, CDR2 YYNGEE. V lost 0 bases to trimming and J lost 3 bases; unmatched junction nucleotides: 6. The CDR3 extends over 15 amino acids.

The gene calls are TRBV27 and TRBJ2-7; D gene unclear. Per germline, CDR1 MNHEY and CDR2 SMNVEV (reference sequence). V was shortened by 0 bases and J by 8 bases, with 11 bases between the two germline ends. This CDR3 is built from 13 residues. CDR3 sequence reads: CASSLSGVYQQYF. The CDR3 coding sequence is TGTGCCAGCAGTTTATCCGGAGTTTACCAGCAGTACTTC.

The chain carries TRBV12-2 and TRBJ1-2. TRBV12-2 is a recognized pseudogene. This CDR3 has 13 amino acids. The chain's CDR3 is CASRLGIHNGYTF. CDR3 sequence (DNA): TGTGCAAGTCGCTTAGGGATTCATAATGGCTACACCTTC.

V usage is TRBV5-6 and J usage is TRBJ2-1; TRBD1 matches 9 bases. The CDR3 extends over 16 amino acids. The V gene end was trimmed by 0 bases and the J gene end by 4 bases; junction bases not matched to a gene: 5. Germline CDR1 SGHDT, CDR2 YYEEEE. CDR3 sequence reads: CASSLAGQGPYNEQFF. DNA for the CDR3: TGTGCCAGCAGCTTGGCTGGACAGGGGCCTTACAATGAGCAGTTCTTC. The entire variable domain, with the rest obtained from reference TRBV5-6 and TRBJ2-1, is as follows: DAGVTQSPTHLIKTRGQQVTLRCSPKSGHDTVSWYQQALGQGPQFIFQYYEEEERQRGNFPDRFSGHQFPNYSSELNVNALLLGDSALYLCASSLAGQGPYNEQFFGPGTRLTVL.

This clone was picked up a small number of times. The chain uses TRBV6-1 and TRBJ1-5; no reliable D call. Germline values: CDR1 MNHNS, CDR2 SASEGT. Trimming removed 2 bases from V and 4 bases from J, with 9 bases in between. The CDR3 is 14 residues long. The CDR3 nucleotides read TGTGCCAGCAGTGAAAACACGGAAAATCAGCCCCAGCATTTT. Its protein is CASSENTENQPQHF.

J is TRBJ1-5 and V is TRBV29-1, with 8 bases matching TRBD1. The CDR3 consists of 13 residues. V trimming: 5 bases; J trimming: 5 bases; junction bases outside the gene matches: 5. Germline V gene sequence: CDR1 SQVTM, CDR2 ANQGSEA. CDR3 in amino acids: CSVTQGEHQPQHF. The CDR3 DNA sequence: TGCAGCGTTACACAGGGGGAGCATCAGCCCCAGCATTTT.

The chain couples TRBV5-3 to TRBJ1-4; D perhaps matches TRBD1 (5 bases). TRBV5-3 has ORF status, its function being uncertain. The CDR3 has 14 residues. V gave up 0 bases and J gave up 7 bases, with 10 bases separating them. CDR3 protein: CARSLEDGAEKLFF. The CDR3 bases are TGTGCCAGAAGCTTGGAGGACGGGGCTGAAAAACTGTTTTTT.

The rearrangement links TRBV10-3 to TRBJ2-5, with 8 bases matching TRBD2. The V segment lost 3 bases and the J segment 1 base; nucleotides outside the gene matches: 4. Germline CDR1 ENHRY, CDR2 SYGVKD. This CDR3 is built from 15 residues. The CDR3 bases are TGTGCCATCAGTGATTCAGCGGGGGCCCAAGAGACCCAGTACTTC. The encoded protein is CAISDSAGAQETQYF.

The sample holds one count of this clone. The gene calls are TRBV10-2 and TRBJ2-1; D may correspond to TRBD1 or TRBD2 (5 bases each). The germline V gene has CDR1 WSHSY and CDR2 SAAADI. The CDR3 runs 16 residues. Trimming took off 2 bases at V and 2 bases at J, with 13 bases between the two ends. DNA for the CDR3: TGCGCCAGCAGTGAGCCCCCGGGGCTCCCCTACAATGAGCAGTTCTTC. Its protein product is CASSEPPGLPYNEQFF.

This clone occurred a few times. The sample has other DNA sequences that encode this CDR3 too. The rearrangement joins TRBV15 to TRBJ1-4; 7 bases fit TRBD1. The CDR3 contains 15 residues. Germline V gives CDR1 LNHNV, CDR2 YYDKDF (reference sequence). V trimming: 1 base; J trimming: 8 bases; junction bases outside the gene matches: 7. CDR3 in amino acids: CATSRGGQGEEKLFF. CDR3 DNA sequence: TGTGCCACCAGCAGAGGGGGGCAGGGGGAGGAAAAACTGTTTTTT. The entire variable domain, with the rest obtained from reference TRBV15 and TRBJ1-4, is as follows: DAMVIQNPRYQVTQFGKPVTLSCSQTLNHNVMYWYQQKSSQAPKLLFHYYDKDFNNEADTPDNFQSRRPNTSFCFLDIRSPGLGDTAMYLCATSRGGQGEEKLFFGSGTQLSVL.

The chain uses TRBV29-1 and TRBJ1-1, with a weak D call TRBD1 (5 bases). Germline V gene lookup returns CDR1 SQVTM and CDR2 ANQGSEA. The CDR3 runs 13 residues. V was trimmed by 4 bases and J by 10 bases, leaving 19 bases between them. The CDR3 nucleotides read TGCAGCGTTGTGGGGGGAATGTTGGGTATAGCTTTCTTT. It specifies CSVVGGMLGIAFF.

The chain has TRBV3-1 (or the pseudogene TRBV3-2) and TRBJ2-7, with 10 bases identical to TRBD1. Trimming at V came to 1 base and at J to 4 bases, leaving 4 bases not matched to a gene. Germline CDR1 LGHDT, CDR2 YNNKEL (reference sequence). The CDR3 contains 15 residues. CDR3 region: CASSQGQGAIYEQYF. The CDR3 nucleotides read TGTGCCAGCAGCCAAGGACAGGGGGCGATATACGAGCAGTACTTC.

The rearrangement links TRBV19 to TRBJ1-3; D unresolved. This CDR3 has 17 residues. Deletions cut 2 bases from V and 0 bases from J, with 14 bases between. Germline V gives CDR1 LNHDA, CDR2 SQIVND (reference sequence). Written as DNA, the CDR3 is TGTGCCAGTAGTATAATTCTGGACGGATACTCTGGAAACACCATATATTTT. As protein: CASSIILDGYSGNTIYF. Full variable domain (outside the CDR3, taken from reference TRBV19 and TRBJ1-3): DGGITQSPKYLFRKEGQNVTLSCEQNLNHDAMYWYRQDPGQGLRLIYYSQIVNDFQKGDIAEGYSVSREKKESFPLTVTSAQKNPTAFYLCASSIILDGYSGNTIYFGEGSWLTVV.

The chain carries TRBV2 and TRBJ1-1, with D possibly TRBD1 on 6 matching bases. Germline assignment: CDR1 SNHLY and CDR2 FYNNEI. The ends were cut back, 6 bases at V and 6 bases at J, with 17 bases in the middle. CDR3 length: 14 residues. CDR3 nucleotide sequence: TGTGCCAGCAGCGACTACAGGGTTAGGGCTGAAGCTTTCTTT. Its protein is CASSDYRVRAEAFF.

The gene calls are TRBV5-4 and TRBJ2-1, with D uncertain. Germline V lookup: CDR1 SGHNT, CDR2 YYREEE (reference sequence). Trimming left V 0 bases short and J 0 bases short, with 10 bases between. The CDR3 is 16 residues long. CDR3 nucleotides: TGTGCCAGCAGCTTGGGGGTGATGAGCTCCTACAATGAGCAGTTCTTC. Protein sequence: CASSLGVMSSYNEQFF.

The chain employs TRBV11-2 and TRBJ1-1; D may be TRBD1 (5 bases). The CDR3 consists of 15 residues. Germline CDR1 SGHAT, CDR2 FQNNGV. The ends were cut back, 1 base at V and 6 bases at J, with 15 bases in the middle. This CDR3 is CASSLVSWGLPEAFF. DNA of the CDR3: TGTGCCAGCAGCTTAGTTTCTTGGGGGTTGCCTGAAGCTTTCTTT. The whole variable domain, remainder taken from reference TRBV11-2 and TRBJ1-1, is EAGVAQSPRYKIIEKRQSVAFWCNPISGHATLYWYQQILGQGPKLLIQFQNNGVVDDSQLPKDRFSAERLKGVDSTLKIQPAKLEDSAVYLCASSLVSWGLPEAFFGQGTRLTVV.

This chain uses TRBV9 with TRBJ1-2; D remains unclear. The CDR3 totals 11 residues. The germline V and J ends were trimmed by 8 bases and 5 bases, with 10 bases remaining between them. Per the germline V gene, CDR1 is SGDLS and CDR2 is YYNGEE. CDR3 in amino acids: CASGTNYGYTF. Written as DNA, the CDR3 is TGTGCCAGTGGAACCAATTATGGCTACACCTTC.

This chain connects TRBV7-9 to TRBJ2-1; TRBD1 matches 8 bases. CDR1 SEHNR and CDR2 FQNEAQ come from the germline V gene (reference sequence). The CDR3 contains 15 residues. V lost 2 bases to trimming and J lost 10 bases; unmatched junction nucleotides: 10. Written as DNA, the CDR3 is TGTGCCAGCAGCTTACCGACAGGGGTGGTTGGGGAGCAGTTCTTC. Translating it yields CASSLPTGVVGEQFF.

The chain joins TRBV3-1 (or the pseudogene TRBV3-2) to TRBJ2-7; D is ambiguous. There are 15 residues in the CDR3. The germline V and J ends were trimmed by 5 bases and 0 bases, with 14 bases remaining between them. Germline assignment: CDR1 LGHDT and CDR2 YNNKEL (reference sequence). CDR3 protein: CASSYVSTISYEQYF. The CDR3 bases are TGTGCCAGCAGCTATGTCAGTACGATCTCCTACGAGCAGTACTTC.

Points on this clone: At the DNA level, this CDR3 is encoded by other sequences in the same sample as well. V gene TRBV7-9 combines with J gene TRBJ2-7, with unresolved D. The CDR3 loop spans 11 amino acids. Germline values: CDR1 SEHNR, CDR2 FQNEAQ (reference sequence). V was pared by 5 bases and J by 1 base, with 3 bases between. This chain's CDR3 is CASSLSYEQYF. CDR3 bases: TGTGCCAGCAGCCTTTCCTACGAGCAGTACTTC.

The rearrangement links TRBV28 to TRBJ2-1, with 7 nucleotides matching TRBD2. With V trimmed by 10 bases and J by 6 bases, 6 bases remained unmatched. This CDR3 has 12 residues. CDR1 and CDR2 from the germline V gene are MDHEN and SYDVKM. The CDR3 DNA follows: TGTGCCACCACGGGACTAATCAATGAGCAGTTCTTC. It specifies CATTGLINEQFF.